Listed below are T cell receptor beta chains from one sample, sequenced in a study of response to subunit inactivated influenza vaccine. A single record per CDR3 protein comes from TCRdb applying MiXCR to the RT-PCR reads. Of 800,000 or so distinct CDR3 sequences detected, over 20% appear once; the ten largest clones hold 10%. The specimen was PBMCs from blood, collected 5 days after vaccination. The receptors shown here come from a man aged 50 to 60 who received an inactivated influenza vaccine. Both conserved end residues are part of each CDR3.

CDR3 protein: CASSKEGVRMNTEAFF
V gene: TRBV7-2
J gene: TRBJ1-1

CDR3 protein: CASSQVGGSANTGELFF
V gene: TRBV3-1
J gene: TRBJ2-2

CDR3 protein: CASRMDSTYGYTF
V gene: TRBV12-3/TRBV12-4
J gene: TRBJ1-2

CDR3 protein: CASQETAGGFEQFF
V gene: TRBV5-1
J gene: TRBJ2-1

CDR3 protein: CATSDFVREDEQFF
V gene: TRBV24-1
J gene: TRBJ2-1

CDR3 protein: CASSNNEQFF
V gene: TRBV7-9
J gene: TRBJ2-1

CDR3 protein: CASSLLIGGGTDTQYF
V gene: TRBV27
J gene: TRBJ2-3

CDR3 protein: CATTEAGANNEQFF
V gene: TRBV24-1
J gene: TRBJ2-1

CDR3 protein: CSAFSSKRVNTGELFF
V gene: TRBV20-1
J gene: TRBJ2-2

CDR3 protein: CASSFSWTGDSTDTQYF
V gene: TRBV5-1
J gene: TRBJ2-3

CDR3 protein: CAWSVLRYEQYF
V gene: TRBV30
J gene: TRBJ2-7

CDR3 protein: CATSGRTGGSGELFF
V gene: TRBV24-1
J gene: TRBJ2-2

CDR3 protein: CASSRRRSSYNEQFF
V gene: TRBV5-8
J gene: TRBJ2-1

CDR3 protein: CASSIFRQVGQPQHF
V gene: TRBV19
J gene: TRBJ1-5

CDR3 protein: CASSYYGAYNEQFF
V gene: TRBV6-5
J gene: TRBJ2-1

CDR3 protein: CASSLTGEGDTQYF
V gene: TRBV28
J gene: TRBJ2-3

CDR3 protein: CASSQSAETQYF
V gene: TRBV3-1
J gene: TRBJ2-5

CDR3 protein: CASSPGGVAEETQYF
V gene: TRBV3-1
J gene: TRBJ2-5

CDR3 protein: CAIRMNRGTEAFF
V gene: TRBV10-3
J gene: TRBJ1-1

CDR3 protein: CATSGLGGGRRSQYF
V gene: TRBV15
J gene: TRBJ2-5

CDR3 protein: CSVSPGLYEQYF
V gene: TRBV20-1
J gene: TRBJ2-7

CDR3 protein: CASSVGGQAGYEQYF
V gene: TRBV5-1
J gene: TRBJ2-7

CDR3 protein: CASSVGPRGIGHSPLHF
V gene: TRBV9
J gene: TRBJ1-6

CDR3 protein: CASSLARIPGVTETQYF
V gene: TRBV7-2
J gene: TRBJ2-5

CDR3 protein: CASSANNQPQHF
V gene: TRBV9
J gene: TRBJ1-5

CDR3 protein: CASSLTGTGVTSSYNEQFF
V gene: TRBV7-8
J gene: TRBJ2-1

CDR3 protein: CSARALAGSTDTQYF
V gene: TRBV20-1
J gene: TRBJ2-3

CDR3 protein: CSATGLAGGLTGELFF
V gene: TRBV20-1
J gene: TRBJ2-2